One and the same sample provided the 10 T cell receptor beta chains below, sequenced in a study of cytomegalovirus exposure and HLA in healthy donors. PCR was performed using 60 Vbeta and 13 Jbeta primers. TCRdb's table, derived via immunoSEQ multiplex PCR, lists solely in-frame clones and lacks some. The sample records around 120,000 clones, roughly 79% being singletons. Sequences were obtained from PBMCs. The receptors were gathered from a woman in her forties or fifties in good health and CMV-seronegative.

V is TRBV28 and J is TRBJ1-2; TRBD1 matches 7 bases. The ends lost 5 bases at V and 4 bases at J; junction bases unmatched: 10. The CDR3 runs to 15 residues. Germline V gene sequence: CDR1 MDHEN, CDR2 SYDVKM. CDR3 nucleotide sequence: TGTGCCAGCAGTGAACAACTGGGACAGCTCTATGGCTACACCTTC. Translating gives CASSEQLGQLYGYTF.

The rearrangement uses TRBV7-3 and TRBJ1-4; 12 nucleotides align to TRBD1. Germline V CDR1 and CDR2: SGHTA, FQGTGA. The V gene end was trimmed by 5 bases and the J gene end by 0 bases; junction bases not matched to a gene: 13. The CDR3 loop spans 20 amino acids. The CDR3 spells CASSEENGTGGSPTNEKLFF. The CDR3 DNA reads as TGTGCCAGCAGCGAGGAGAACGGGACAGGGGGCTCCCCAACTAATGAAAAACTGTTTTTT.

The DNA for the CDR3 is TGTGCCAGCAGCCCGGGGCGCCTTGCGGGAGGGGGAAGTGAGCAGTTCTTC. Its protein product is CASSPGRLAGGGSEQFF. V usage is TRBV5-4 and J usage is TRBJ2-1; 9 bases agree with TRBD2. The CDR3 covers 17 residues. The ends lost 4 bases at V and 9 bases at J; junction bases unmatched: 17. The V gene's germline CDR1 is SGHNT and CDR2 YYREEE (reference sequence). The whole variable domain, remainder taken from reference TRBV5-4 and TRBJ2-1, is ETGVTQSPTHLIKTRGQQVTLRCSSQSGHNTVSWYQQALGQGPQFIFQYYREEENGRGNFPPRFSGLQFPNYSSELNVNALELDDSALYLCASSPGRLAGGGSEQFFGPGTRLTVL.

This chain joins TRBV21-1 and TRBJ2-7; whether TRBD1, the table's D call, matches the DNA was not checked. TRBV21-1 is classified as a pseudogene. This CDR3 has 14 residues. The CDR3 protein is CASSTYDRADEQYV. The CDR3 nucleotides read TGTGCCAGCAGCACCTATGACAGGGCCGACGAGCAGTACGTC.

The CDR3 sequence: CASRSPGTGGNGRAYEQYV. The DNA for the CDR3 is TGTGCAAGTCGCTCCCCCGGGACAGGGGGAAACGGGAGAGCCTACGAGCAGTACGTC. The J gene is TRBJ2-7, the V gene TRBV12-2; no DNA check was done on the table's D call, TRBD1. TRBV12-2 is annotated as a pseudogene. The CDR3 sequence is 19 residues long.

The chain links TRBV6-5 to TRBJ1-2, with D uncertain. With 2 bases removed from V and 6 bases from J, the gap between germline ends came to 10 bases. The CDR3 has 13 amino acids. Germline V gene data show CDR1 as MNHEY and CDR2 as SVGAGI. In DNA, the CDR3 is TGTGCCAGCAGTTACCGGGATCGGGATGGCTACACCTTC. Translating gives CASSYRDRDGYTF.

V and J are TRBV20-1 and TRBJ1-2, with a possible D match to TRBD1 (5 bases). CDR3 size: 11 residues. V was clipped by 1 base and J by 7 bases, with 7 bases between them. The germline V gene encodes CDR1 DFQATT and CDR2 SNEGSKA (reference sequence). Written as DNA, the CDR3 is TGCAGTGCTAGAGTCGGGGGTGGCTACACCTTC. Encoded protein: CSARVGGGYTF.

This sequence joins TRBV29-1 and TRBJ2-2; 9 nucleotides align to TRBD1. Unmatched junction bases numbered 5, after V lost 6 bases and J lost 3 bases. The CDR3 is 14 residues long. The germline gives CDR1 SQVTM, CDR2 ANQGSEA. CDR3 residues: CSVGDRADTGELFF. In DNA form, the CDR3 reads TGCAGCGTCGGGGACAGGGCCGACACCGGGGAGCTGTTTTTT.

The V and J genes are TRBV7-8 and TRBJ1-2, with unresolved D. The germline V and J ends were trimmed by 0 bases and 3 bases, with 14 bases remaining between them. The germline V gene has CDR1 SGHVS and CDR2 FQNEAQ. The CDR3 runs to 16 residues. This CDR3 is CASSLASAGGDYGYTF. The CDR3 coding sequence is TGTGCCAGCAGCTTAGCGAGTGCGGGCGGAGACTATGGCTACACCTTC.

This rearrangement joins TRBV7-9 to TRBJ2-2, with D possibly TRBD2 on 6 matching bases. The V and J ends lost 2 bases and 3 bases respectively, with 16 bases between them. This CDR3 is 17 amino acids long. The germline V gene has CDR1 SEHNR and CDR2 FQNEAQ (reference sequence). The CDR3 DNA sequence: TGTGCCAGCAGCTTATTATCCCGGCGGGAAGACACCGGGGAGCTGTTTTTT. Residues: CASSLLSRREDTGELFF.